These T cell receptor beta chains were read from a single sample in a study of shared clonotypes between healthy human individuals. TCRdb keeps only in-frame clones here, not all; method: immunoSEQ multiplex PCR. The data show 550,000 to 700,000 clones, roughly 72% seen once. Material for sequencing was memory CD4+ T cells sorted from blood. The origin of the receptors is a woman in her twenties or thirties in good health. Both conserved end residues are part of each CDR3. The D gene is left open where the match is weak. The size field is filled for only some rows; it gives once, few, many or a size class.

v_call	d_call	j_call	clone_size	cdr3_length	cdr3_aa	cdr3_nt
TRBV28	-	TRBJ1-5	-	15	CAIFPGREHNQPQHF	TGTGCCATCTTTCCCGGGCGAGAACACAATCAGCCCCAGCATTTT
TRBV7-2	-	TRBJ1-5	-	16	CASSPRASYSNQPQHF	TGTGCCAGCAGCCCAAGAGCATCTTATAGCAATCAGCCCCAGCATTTT
TRBV19	-	TRBJ1-2	once	13	CASRSTGPFGYTF	TGTGCCAGTAGGTCGACAGGCCCTTTTGGCTACACCTTC
TRBV5-1	-	TRBJ2-7	-	17	CASSLNVVGGVQNEQYF	TGCGCCAGCAGCTTGAATGTTGTGGGCGGAGTGCAGAACGAGCAGTACTTC
TRBV28	TRBD1	TRBJ1-2	-	17	CASSLGPWDSSNYGYTF	TGTGCCAGCAGTTTAGGGCCCTGGGACAGTTCTAACTATGGCTACACCTTC
TRBV6-1	-	TRBJ2-2	-	15	CASSVGNRNTGELFF	TGTGCCAGCAGTGTAGGTAACAGGAACACCGGGGAGCTGTTTTTT
TRBV2	TRBD2	TRBJ2-1	-	18	CASSEFRASGRLYNEQFF	TGTGCCAGCAGTGAATTTCGGGCTAGCGGGAGACTCTACAATGAGCAGTTCTTC
TRBV4-1	-	TRBJ2-3	few	17	CASSQAFSGGSTDTQYF	TGCGCCAGCAGCCAAGCCTTTAGCGGTGGGAGCACAGATACGCAGTATTTT
TRBV28	-	TRBJ1-1	-	11	CASRENTEAFF	TGTGCCAGCCGAGAGAACACTGAAGCTTTCTTT
TRBV4-1	-	TRBJ2-5	-	17	CASSQPQLATTAETQYF	TGCGCCAGCAGCCAACCACAACTAGCTACGACAGCGGAGACCCAGTACTTC
TRBV6-5	-	TRBJ2-2	-	13	CASSPLRTGELFF	TGTGCCAGCAGCCCTCTGAGGACCGGGGAGCTGTTTTTT
TRBV29-1	-	TRBJ1-2	many	13	CSVVGPGNYGYTF	TGCAGCGTTGTAGGACCGGGGAACTATGGCTACACCTTC
TRBV5-1	-	TRBJ1-1	-	14	CASSADSLNTEAFF	TGCGCCAGCAGCGCCGACAGTTTGAACACTGAAGCTTTCTTT
TRBV7-8	-	TRBJ1-5	-	13	CASSSNRATAQHF	TGTGCCAGCAGCTCAAACAGGGCCACGGCCCAGCATTTT
TRBV7-9	TRBD1	TRBJ1-1	-	15	CASSPRTGGPNEAFF	TGTGCCAGCAGCCCGCGGACAGGGGGCCCGAATGAAGCTTTCTTT
TRBV4-2	TRBD2	TRBJ2-7	-	15	CASSQGASGAYEQYF	TGTGCCAGCAGCCAAGGAGCTAGCGGAGCCTACGAGCAGTACTTC
TRBV10-3	TRBD2	TRBJ2-1	few	14	CAITGTSGYNEQFF	TGTGCCATCACCGGGACTAGCGGTTACAATGAGCAGTTCTTC
TRBV25-1	TRBD1	TRBJ2-2	-	14	CASNRDRDTGELFF	TGTGCCAGCAACCGGGACAGGGACACCGGGGAGCTGTTTTTT
TRBV5-1	-	TRBJ2-2	-	14	CASRLLLGSGELFF	TGCGCCAGCAGGTTACTTCTAGGATCCGGGGAGCTGTTTTTT
TRBV7-2	TRBD1	TRBJ2-7	-	16	CASSWGTGVGSYEQYF	TGTGCCAGCAGCTGGGGGACAGGGGTCGGATCCTACGAGCAGTACTTC
TRBV20-1	-	TRBJ2-5	-	11	CSAPTLETQYF	TGCAGTGCGCCGACCCTGGAGACCCAGTACTTC
TRBV28	-	TRBJ2-7	-	15	CASSPTPLAIYEQYF	TGTGCCAGCAGTCCCACTCCTCTAGCAATCTACGAGCAGTACTTC
TRBV11-2	-	TRBJ1-2	-	16	CASSSLRGRANYGYTF	TGTGCCAGCAGCTCGCTTCGGGGGCGAGCTAACTATGGCTACACCTTC
TRBV4-1	-	TRBJ1-5	-	16	CASSQSTTISNQPQHF	TGCGCCAGCAGCCAATCCACCACAATTAGCAATCAGCCCCAGCATTTT
TRBV27	TRBD1	TRBJ2-1	few	15	CASSGGRGLSNEQFF	TGTGCCAGCAGTGGGGGCAGGGGGCTCAGCAATGAGCAGTTCTTC
TRBV30	-	TRBJ1-1	-	11	CAGRAVTEAFF	TGTGCCGGACGGGCTGTCACTGAAGCTTTCTTT
TRBV28	TRBD1	TRBJ2-7	-	13	CASTRDRVGEQYF	TGTGCCAGCACCCGGGACAGGGTGGGAGAGCAGTACTTC
TRBV5-8	TRBD1	TRBJ2-1	few	15	CASSGDRSYYNEQFF	TGTGCCAGCAGCGGGGACAGGTCATATTACAATGAGCAGTTCTTC
TRBV18	TRBD1	TRBJ1-4	once	15	CASSPLTGKSEKLFF	TGTGCCAGCTCACCCTTGACAGGGAAGAGTGAAAAACTGTTTTTT
TRBV11-2	TRBD1	TRBJ1-5	many	17	CASSLVSRQGAGQPQHF	TGTGCCAGCAGCTTAGTGAGCCGGCAGGGGGCGGGTCAGCCCCAGCATTTT
TRBV6-6	-	TRBJ1-3	few	14	CASSSSGPGNTIYF	TGTGCCAGCAGCTCCTCCGGACCTGGGAACACCATATATTTT
TRBV7-2	-	TRBJ1-5	-	16	CASSPNTVASFQPQHF	TGTGCCAGCAGCCCAAACACAGTGGCTAGCTTCCAGCCCCAGCATTTT
TRBV5-1	-	TRBJ2-5	-	16	CASSLEGRVREETQYF	TGCGCCAGCAGCTTGGAGGGCAGGGTGAGGGAAGAGACCCAGTACTTC
TRBV19	TRBD1	TRBJ1-2	-	14	CASRTGLKDYGYTF	TGTGCCAGCCGGACAGGGTTGAAGGACTATGGCTACACCTTC
TRBV5-1	TRBD1	TRBJ1-1	-	14	CASSSMPDRVEAFF	TGCGCCAGCAGCTCGATGCCCGACAGGGTTGAAGCTTTCTTT
TRBV10-2	TRBD1	TRBJ2-7	few	15	CASSPNGQGAGEQYF	TGCGCCAGCAGTCCTAACGGACAGGGGGCCGGCGAGCAGTACTTC
TRBV6-6	TRBD1	TRBJ2-3	-	16	CASSPLRQGSTDTQYF	TGTGCCAGCAGTCCCCTCCGACAGGGGTCCACAGATACGCAGTATTTT
TRBV11-2	-	TRBJ1-4	few	13	CASSLERNEKLFF	TGTGCCAGCAGCTTAGAACGGAATGAAAAACTGTTTTTT
TRBV19	-	TRBJ2-2	once	16	CASSIGASMGTGELFF	TGTGCCAGTAGTATAGGGGCCAGCATGGGGACCGGGGAGCTGTTTTTT
TRBV28	-	TRBJ2-3	many	16	CASSTGTTGRIDTQYF	TGTGCCAGCAGCACGGGGACAACCGGGAGGATAGATACGCAGTATTTT
TRBV4-1	TRBD2	TRBJ2-3	few	18	CASSQESLVSGSGDTQYF	TGCGCCAGCAGCCAAGAGAGTCTAGTAAGCGGGAGTGGGGATACGCAGTATTTT
TRBV4-2	TRBD1	TRBJ2-2	-	15	CASSPDRGRAGELFF	TGTGCCAGCAGCCCCGACAGGGGGCGCGCCGGGGAGCTGTTTTTT
TRBV5-1	-	TRBJ2-2	-	14	CASQETDNTGELFF	TGCGCCAGCCAGGAGACTGATAACACCGGGGAGCTGTTTTTT
TRBV28	-	TRBJ1-1	-	13	CASWGRMNTEAFF	TGTGCCAGCTGGGGACGGATGAACACTGAAGCTTTCTTT
TRBV2	-	TRBJ2-6	-	16	CASSDSGASGANVLTF	TGTGCCAGCAGTGACTCAGGCGCCTCTGGGGCCAACGTCCTGACTTTC
TRBV11-3	TRBD2	TRBJ2-2	-	16	CASSFAGTSGSGELFF	TGTGCCAGCAGCTTCGCCGGGACTAGCGGGTCCGGGGAGCTGTTTTTT
TRBV2	-	TRBJ2-7	-	14	CASRGGWRDSEQYF	TGTGCCAGCAGGGGCGGGTGGCGGGACTCCGAGCAGTACTTC
TRBV28	-	TRBJ2-7	-	14	CASSLTPVSYEQYF	TGTGCCAGCAGTTTAACTCCGGTGAGCTACGAGCAGTACTTC
TRBV10-2	-	TRBJ1-3	-	14	CASRTQAPGNTIYF	TGCGCCAGCAGGACTCAGGCCCCTGGAAACACCATATATTTT
TRBV9	-	TRBJ2-5	few	14	CASSVGQDKETQYF	TGTGCCAGCAGCGTAGGACAGGATAAAGAGACCCAGTACTTC
TRBV27	-	TRBJ1-1	-	13	CASSFSMNTEAFF	TGTGCCAGCAGTTTTAGCATGAACACTGAAGCTTTCTTT